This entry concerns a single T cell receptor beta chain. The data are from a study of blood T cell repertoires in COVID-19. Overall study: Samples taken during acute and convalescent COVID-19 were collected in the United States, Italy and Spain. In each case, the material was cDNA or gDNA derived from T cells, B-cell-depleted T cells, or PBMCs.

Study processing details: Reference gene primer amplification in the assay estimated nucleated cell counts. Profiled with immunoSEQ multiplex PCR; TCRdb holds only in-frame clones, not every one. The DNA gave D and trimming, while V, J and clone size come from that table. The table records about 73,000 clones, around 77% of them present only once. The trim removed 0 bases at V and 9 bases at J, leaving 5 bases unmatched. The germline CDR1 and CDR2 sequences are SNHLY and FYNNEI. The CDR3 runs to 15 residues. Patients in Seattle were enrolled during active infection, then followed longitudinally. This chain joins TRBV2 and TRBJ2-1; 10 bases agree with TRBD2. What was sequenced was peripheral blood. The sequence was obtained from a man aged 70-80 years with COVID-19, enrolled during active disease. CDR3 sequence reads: CASSEASGRASEQFF. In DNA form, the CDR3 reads TGTGCCAGCAGTGAAGCGAGCGGGAGGGCTAGTGAGCAGTTCTTC.